This TCR beta chain was identified during a study of T cell responses to AZD1222 COVID-19 vaccine (TCRdb year 2021). The study in broad terms: TCR sequencing was performed for 230 to 250 trial participants, of whom 200 to 210 were given two doses of AZD1222 and approximately 25 were given two doses of MenACWY control vaccine. Trial participants were enrolled by age into 18-55, 56-69 and 70-plus year subgroups, with roughly 160, 29 and 62 TCR-sequenced participants respectively.

The junction shows trimming of 8 bases on V and 4 bases on J, and the gene matches do not reach 6 bases of it. From cysteine to phenylalanine, the CDR3 is 13 amino acids long. The only DNA kept is the CDR3, 39 bases in frame from the first base. For CDR1 and CDR2, the germline V gene (reference sequence) lists SEHNR and FQNEAQ. Worth noting for this clone: The target of this receptor is not known. One base away there is no much larger clone; base qualities are not given.

Study-level results and caveats: Nearly half of unique spike-specific TCRs reportedly recognized epitopes outside regions mutated in the B.1.351 and B.1.1.7 variants. CD4 TCRs associated with the vaccine covered the entire spike protein, and the dominant responses were in regions 160-218 and 743-854. Participants were mostly white British, with more females than males. The authors suggested clonal diversity may have been underestimated. After two AZD1222 doses, spike-specific TCR breadth and depth were significantly higher than at day 0 and than in MenACWY recipients. The 56-69-year group was small, and its depth increase did not reach significance, likely because of low power. Conclusions about previously exposed vaccinees are limited because only six or seven AZD1222 recipients were SARS-CoV-2 seropositive at baseline. No day 14 peak-response samples were available, so repertoires were characterized only after the peak T cell response.

According to the study, the label for this sample's time point signals: baseline before first vaccination. Explained via the paper, the treatment or condition label denotes: meningococcal conjugate vaccine given as trial control. Vaccinee samples came from UK trials COV001 and COV002, including a single-blind randomized controlled phase 2/3 trial of AZD1222 (ChAdOx1 nCoV-19) in healthy adults. For TCRbeta chain sequencing, PBMC samples were collected from trial participants at day 0 and at day 28 after the second dose. The CDR3 regions of human TCRbeta chains were analyzed by immunosequencing. As for the original processing: Repertoire TCRs were checked for matches against a reference library of SARS-CoV-2-specific TCRs that had been generated using the MIRA antigen-specificity platform. Breadth was defined as the fraction of unique TCRs that were SARS-CoV-2-associated. Depth was defined as the fraction of total T cells that were SARS-CoV-2-associated. Each spike-specific TCR was assigned to its reactive spike region and to a CD4 or CD8 class using the MIRA data. Log10-transformed breadth and depth values were compared by one-way ANOVA with Sidak's multiple comparisons tests. TCRdb re-hosts the immuneACCESS table, in-frame sequences only. Its copies lack some clones; in the studies checked, an unresolved V gene accounts for under half of them, and the cause for the rest is not known. V, J and clone size reflect that table, while D and trimming were determined from the DNA. This sample comprises approximately 160,000 clones, 88% of them detected only once. The ten most abundant clones make up more than 3% of the sample.

The chain is made from TRBV7-9 and TRBJ1-1; 8 bases in the middle match TRBD1. This sequence originates from an adult in good health. Here the sequenced sample was peripheral blood, taken on day 0 of MenACWY control vaccination. The nucleotides read TGTGCCAGCGGCGGACAGGGAGGCACTGAAGCTTTCTTT. This sequence encodes CASGGQGGTEAFF.